This TCR beta chain was captured by sequencing in a study of blood T cell repertoires in COVID-19 (dated by TCRdb to the early 2020s). A note on the overall study: Samples from collaborators originated in the United States, Italy and Spain and spanned both the acute and convalescent phases of COVID-19. The prospective study material was composed of cDNA or gDNA derived from T cells, B-cell-depleted T cells, or PBMCs. Deeply sampled blood TCRbeta repertoires from subjects exposed to, actively infected with, or recovered from COVID-19 were included in the dataset. The repertoires were released in a freely available public database intended as a resource for research on the immune response to SARS-CoV-2. The samples were drawn from two sources: the first 160 participants of the ongoing ImmuneRACE study, and over 1,000 subjects contributed by 6 global collaborators. A de-identified subject ID, COVID-19 status, age in years and sex were almost always included in the sample metadata. Where available, HLA class I and class II types were taken from metadata supplied by the sample provider and were not determined by assay-based typing.

For this clone: Its antigen target is currently unknown. There are no base qualities to consult, and no much larger clone falls within one base.

TCRbeta CDR3 regions were amplified from genomic DNA by means of the immunoSEQ Assay, a bias-controlled multiplex PCR. As for the original processing: The number of nucleated cells in each sample was estimated by amplification of reference gene primers within the assay. Sequence reads were collapsed and filtered to measure the absolute abundance of every unique TCRbeta CDR3 rearrangement. For each sample, productive Simpson clonality was calculated as the square root of Simpson's diversity index across productive rearrangements. Not all clones reach the TCRdb copy of this immuneACCESS table, which keeps in-frame sequences only. Checked studies attribute under half of the gap to unresolved V genes and leave the rest unexplained. The DNA gave D and trimming, while V, J and clone size come from that table. The sample records 200,000 to 300,000 clones, roughly 80% of which are singletons. The leading ten clones occupy approximately 3.5% of the sample.

Reading from cysteine to phenylalanine, the CDR3 counts 11 amino acids. The DNA shown is the 33-base CDR3, in frame from base 1. V is clipped by 4 bases and J by 3 bases, and the sequence between their germline boundaries is 4 bases long. As encoded in the germline V gene, CDR1 is MDHEN while CDR2 is SYDVKM. General findings and caveats noted by the study authors: The quantity of clinical and demographic metadata differed by source and by participant and was supplied without curation.

Collaborating institutions collected whole blood in K2EDTA tubes following their own protocols. Collaborator samples were shipped for TCRbeta analysis as frozen whole blood, isolated PBMCs, or DNA extracted from either sample type. The clonotype was recovered from a woman between 18 and 30 years old with acute or convalescent COVID-19. This chain joins TRBV28 to TRBJ2-7; no D segment can be confidently identified. Sequences were obtained from peripheral blood. Read as DNA, the sequence is TGTGCCAGCAGTTCCTTCTACGAGCAGTACTTC. It specifies CASSSFYEQYF.